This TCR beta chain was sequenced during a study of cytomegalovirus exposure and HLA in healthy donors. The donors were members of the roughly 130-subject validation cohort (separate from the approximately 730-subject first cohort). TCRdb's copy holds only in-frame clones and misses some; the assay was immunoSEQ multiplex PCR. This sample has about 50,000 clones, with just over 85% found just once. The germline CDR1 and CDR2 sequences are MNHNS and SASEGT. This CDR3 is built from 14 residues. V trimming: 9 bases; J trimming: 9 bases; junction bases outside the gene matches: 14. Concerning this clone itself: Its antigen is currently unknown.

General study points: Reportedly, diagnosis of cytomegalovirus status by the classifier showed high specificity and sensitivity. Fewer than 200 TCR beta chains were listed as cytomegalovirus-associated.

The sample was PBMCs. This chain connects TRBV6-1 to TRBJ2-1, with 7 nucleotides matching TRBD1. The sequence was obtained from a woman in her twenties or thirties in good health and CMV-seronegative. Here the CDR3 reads CASWAQGVRGEQFF. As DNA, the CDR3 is TGTGCCAGTTGGGCCCAGGGGGTTAGAGGTGAGCAGTTCTTC.